The text below deals with one TCR beta chain. Its antigen is still unknown. Each subset's genomic DNA was shared equally among a number of immunoSEQ plates. TCRdb's copy holds only in-frame clones and misses some; the assay was immunoSEQ multiplex PCR. The table shows around 2.1 million clones, with under 97% occurring only once. Donation came from healthy HIV-negative adults that had no recent acute infections or vaccinations. V trimming: 5 bases; J trimming: 5 bases; junction bases outside the gene matches: 14. The CDR3 extends over 16 amino acids. In germline, CDR1 is MNHEY, CDR2 SMNVEV (reference sequence). The data are from a study of shared clonotypes between healthy human individuals. At the level of the study: A donor's plate count was three for CD4 naive and three for CD4 memory; CD8 naive had two and CD8 memory one.

General study results and limits: The sole specimen, blood, was sampled, and tissue repertoires likely differ.

Sequencing was performed on naive CD4+ T cells sorted from blood. Subset in this sample: CD45RA+ positively selected. This sequence was found in a man younger than 35 in good health. V is TRBV27 and J is TRBJ2-5, with TRBD2 matching 7 bases. The CDR3 DNA follows: TGTGCCAGCAGTCAACCCCCCGGGACCGGGAGGGAGACCCAGTACTTC. Its protein is CASSQPPGTGRETQYF.